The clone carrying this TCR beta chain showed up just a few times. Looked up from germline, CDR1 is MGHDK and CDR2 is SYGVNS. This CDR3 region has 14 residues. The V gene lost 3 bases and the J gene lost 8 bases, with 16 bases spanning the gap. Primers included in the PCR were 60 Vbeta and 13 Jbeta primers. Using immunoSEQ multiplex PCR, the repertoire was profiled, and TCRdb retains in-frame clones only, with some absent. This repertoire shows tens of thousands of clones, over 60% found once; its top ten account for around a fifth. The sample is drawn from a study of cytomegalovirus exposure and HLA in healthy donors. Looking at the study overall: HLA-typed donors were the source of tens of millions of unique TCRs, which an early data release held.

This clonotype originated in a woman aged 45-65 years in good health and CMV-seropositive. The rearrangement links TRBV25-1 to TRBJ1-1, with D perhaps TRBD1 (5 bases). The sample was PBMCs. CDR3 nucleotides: TGTGCCAGCAGTGACCCTCGGGGGGAAGGGGAAGCTTTCTTT. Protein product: CASSDPRGEGEAFF.